A single count supports the clone carrying this T cell receptor beta chain. The data were obtained in a study of blood T cell repertoires in COVID-19. V was shortened by 2 bases and J by 10 bases, with 6 bases between the two germline ends. The CDR3 consists of 12 residues. Germline V CDR1 and CDR2: MNHNS, SASEGT. Original handling: Nucleated cell number was recorded as an estimate derived from reference gene primer amplification. Profiled with immunoSEQ multiplex PCR; TCRdb holds only in-frame clones, not every one. V and J calls and clone size are given by that table; D and trimming were obtained from the DNA. The sample consists of over 150,000 clones, about 80% of them appearing once.

The chain recombines TRBV6-1 with TRBJ1-6, with D possibly matching TRBD1 (5 bases). Sequencing was done on a sample of peripheral blood. This clonotype was obtained from a human donor in a cohort sampled during active COVID-19. CDR3 DNA sequence: TGTGCCAGCAGTGAAAGGGGATCACCCCTCCACTTT. Protein: CASSERGSPLHF.